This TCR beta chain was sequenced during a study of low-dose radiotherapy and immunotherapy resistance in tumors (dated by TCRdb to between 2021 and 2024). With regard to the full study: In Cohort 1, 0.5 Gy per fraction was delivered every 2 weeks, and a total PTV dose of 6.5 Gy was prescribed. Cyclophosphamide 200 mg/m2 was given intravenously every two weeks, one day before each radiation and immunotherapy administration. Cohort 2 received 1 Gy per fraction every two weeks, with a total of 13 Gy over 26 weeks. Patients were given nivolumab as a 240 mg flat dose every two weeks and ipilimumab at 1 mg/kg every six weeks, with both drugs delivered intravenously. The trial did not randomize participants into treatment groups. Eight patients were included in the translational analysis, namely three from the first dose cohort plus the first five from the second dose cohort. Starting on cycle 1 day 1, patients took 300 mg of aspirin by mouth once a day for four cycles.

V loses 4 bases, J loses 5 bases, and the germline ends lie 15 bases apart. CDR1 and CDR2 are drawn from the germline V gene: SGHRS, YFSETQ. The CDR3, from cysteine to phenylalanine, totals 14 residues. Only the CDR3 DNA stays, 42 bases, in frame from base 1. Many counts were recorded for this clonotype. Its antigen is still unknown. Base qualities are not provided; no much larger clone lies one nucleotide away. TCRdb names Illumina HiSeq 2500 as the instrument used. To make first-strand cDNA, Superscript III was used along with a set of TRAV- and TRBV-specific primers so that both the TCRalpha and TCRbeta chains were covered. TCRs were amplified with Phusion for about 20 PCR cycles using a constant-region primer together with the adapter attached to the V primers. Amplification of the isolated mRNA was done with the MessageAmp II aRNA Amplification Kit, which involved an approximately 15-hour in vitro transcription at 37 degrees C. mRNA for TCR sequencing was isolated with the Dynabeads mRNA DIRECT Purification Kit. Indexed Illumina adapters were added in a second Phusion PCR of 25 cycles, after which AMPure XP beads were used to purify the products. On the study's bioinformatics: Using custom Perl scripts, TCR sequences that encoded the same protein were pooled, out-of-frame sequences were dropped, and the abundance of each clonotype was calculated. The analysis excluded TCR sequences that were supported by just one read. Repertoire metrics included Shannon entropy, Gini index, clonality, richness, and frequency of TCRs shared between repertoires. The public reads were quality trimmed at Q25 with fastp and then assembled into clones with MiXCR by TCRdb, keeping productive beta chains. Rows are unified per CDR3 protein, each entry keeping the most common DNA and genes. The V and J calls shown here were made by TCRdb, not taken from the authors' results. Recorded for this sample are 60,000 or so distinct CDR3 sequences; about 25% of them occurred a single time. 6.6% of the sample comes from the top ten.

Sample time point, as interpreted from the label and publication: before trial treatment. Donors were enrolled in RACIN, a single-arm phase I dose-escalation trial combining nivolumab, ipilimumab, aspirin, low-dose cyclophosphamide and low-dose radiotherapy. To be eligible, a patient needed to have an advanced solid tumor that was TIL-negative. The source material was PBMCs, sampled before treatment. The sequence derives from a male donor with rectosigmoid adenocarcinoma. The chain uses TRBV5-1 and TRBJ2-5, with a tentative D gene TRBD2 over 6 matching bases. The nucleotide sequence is TGCGCCAGCAGCACGGGACTCCGCCTGGAGACCCAGTACTTC. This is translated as CASSTGLRLETQYF.